This TCR beta chain derives from a study of technical replicates of blood from a handful of donors. Profiled with immunoSEQ multiplex PCR; TCRdb holds only in-frame clones, not every one. In the table there are 68,000 or so clones, 95% to 98% of which are singletons. The length of the CDR3 is 12 residues. V lost 5 bases, J lost 8 bases, and 11 bases lay in between. Germline assignment: CDR1 SGHRS and CDR2 YFSETQ. Sequenced input: T cells isolated from PBMCs. This sequence was found in a human donor in good health. The chain joins TRBV5-1 to TRBJ2-1; D call uncertain. DNA for the CDR3: TGCGCCAGCAGTCTCGTAGTGGATGAGCAGTTCTTC. This sequence encodes CASSLVVDEQFF.